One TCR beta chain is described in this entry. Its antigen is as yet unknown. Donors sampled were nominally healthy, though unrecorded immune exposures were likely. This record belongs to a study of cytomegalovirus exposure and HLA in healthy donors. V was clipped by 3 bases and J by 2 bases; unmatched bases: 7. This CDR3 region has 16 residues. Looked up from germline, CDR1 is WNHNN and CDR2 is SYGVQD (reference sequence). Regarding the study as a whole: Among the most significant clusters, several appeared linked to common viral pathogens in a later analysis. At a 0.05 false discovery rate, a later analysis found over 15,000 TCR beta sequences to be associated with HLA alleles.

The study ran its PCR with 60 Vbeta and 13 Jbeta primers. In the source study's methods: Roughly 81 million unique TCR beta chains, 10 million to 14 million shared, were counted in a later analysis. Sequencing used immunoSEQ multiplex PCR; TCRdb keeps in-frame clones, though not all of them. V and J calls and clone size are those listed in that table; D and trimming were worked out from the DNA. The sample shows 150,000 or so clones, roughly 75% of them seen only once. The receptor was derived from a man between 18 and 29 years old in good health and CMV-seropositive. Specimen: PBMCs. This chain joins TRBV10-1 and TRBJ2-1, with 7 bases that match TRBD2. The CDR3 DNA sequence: TGCGCCAGCAGTGAAGTTGGCGGGAGAACCTACAATGAGCAGTTCTTC. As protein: CASSEVGGRTYNEQFF.